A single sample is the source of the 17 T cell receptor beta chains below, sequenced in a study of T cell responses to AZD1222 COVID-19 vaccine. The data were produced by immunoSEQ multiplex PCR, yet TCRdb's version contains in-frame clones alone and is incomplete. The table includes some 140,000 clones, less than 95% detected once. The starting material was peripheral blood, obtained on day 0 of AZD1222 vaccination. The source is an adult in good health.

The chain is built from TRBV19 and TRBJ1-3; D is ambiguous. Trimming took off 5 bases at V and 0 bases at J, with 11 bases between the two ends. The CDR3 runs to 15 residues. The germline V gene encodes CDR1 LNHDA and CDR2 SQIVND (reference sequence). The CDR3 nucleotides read TGTGCCAGTAGTTATCCCGGGAACTCTGGAAACACCATATATTTT. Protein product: CASSYPGNSGNTIYF.

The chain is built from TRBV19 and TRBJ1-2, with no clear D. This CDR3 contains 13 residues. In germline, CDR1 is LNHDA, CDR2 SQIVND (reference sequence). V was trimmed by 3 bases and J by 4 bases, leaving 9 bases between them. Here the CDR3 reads CASSILESYGYTF. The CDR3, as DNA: TGTGCCAGTAGTATCCTGGAGAGCTATGGCTACACCTTC.

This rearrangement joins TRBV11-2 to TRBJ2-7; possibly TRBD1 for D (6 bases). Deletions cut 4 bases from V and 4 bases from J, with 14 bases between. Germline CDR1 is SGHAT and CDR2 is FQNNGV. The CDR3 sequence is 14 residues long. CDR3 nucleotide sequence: TGTGCCAGCAGCTCAAACAGGGTCGGGTACGAGCAGTACTTC. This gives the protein CASSSNRVGYEQYF.

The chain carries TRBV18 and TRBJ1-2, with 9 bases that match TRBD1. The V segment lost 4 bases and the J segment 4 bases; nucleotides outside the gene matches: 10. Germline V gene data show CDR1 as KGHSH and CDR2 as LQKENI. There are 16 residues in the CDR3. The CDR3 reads CASSRSDPTGGYGYTF. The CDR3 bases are TGTGCCAGCTCACGATCAGATCCGACAGGGGGCTATGGCTACACCTTC.

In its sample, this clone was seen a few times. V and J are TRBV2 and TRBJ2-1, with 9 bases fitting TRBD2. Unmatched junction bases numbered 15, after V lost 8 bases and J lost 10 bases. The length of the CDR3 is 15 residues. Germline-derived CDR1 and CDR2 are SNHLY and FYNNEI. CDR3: CASLFDSGRVGEQFF. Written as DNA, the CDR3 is TGTGCCAGCCTTTTTGATAGCGGGAGAGTCGGGGAGCAGTTCTTC.

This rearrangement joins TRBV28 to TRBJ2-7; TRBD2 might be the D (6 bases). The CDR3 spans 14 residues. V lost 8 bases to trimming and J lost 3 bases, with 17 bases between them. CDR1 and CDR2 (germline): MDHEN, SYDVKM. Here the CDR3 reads CASAQTGGYYEQYF. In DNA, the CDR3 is TGTGCCAGCGCACAAACTGGAGGGTACTACGAGCAGTACTTC.

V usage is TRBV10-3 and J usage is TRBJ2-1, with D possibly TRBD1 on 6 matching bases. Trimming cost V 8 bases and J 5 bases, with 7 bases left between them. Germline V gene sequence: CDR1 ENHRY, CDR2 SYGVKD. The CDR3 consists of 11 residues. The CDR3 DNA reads TGTGCCATCCGGGACAACAATGAGCAGTTCTTC. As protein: CAIRDNNEQFF.

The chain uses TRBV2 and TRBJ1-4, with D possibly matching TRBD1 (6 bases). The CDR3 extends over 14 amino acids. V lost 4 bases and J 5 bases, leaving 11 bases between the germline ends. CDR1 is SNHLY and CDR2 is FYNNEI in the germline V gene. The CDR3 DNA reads TGTGCCAGCAGTGCATGGACAGTAAATGAAAAACTGTTTTTT. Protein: CASSAWTVNEKLFF.

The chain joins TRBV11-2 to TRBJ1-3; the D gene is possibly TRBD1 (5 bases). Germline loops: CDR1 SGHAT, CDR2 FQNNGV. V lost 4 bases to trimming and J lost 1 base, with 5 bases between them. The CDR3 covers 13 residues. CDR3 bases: TGTGCCAGCAGCTCAGGGTCTGGAAACACCATATATTTT. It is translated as CASSSGSGNTIYF.

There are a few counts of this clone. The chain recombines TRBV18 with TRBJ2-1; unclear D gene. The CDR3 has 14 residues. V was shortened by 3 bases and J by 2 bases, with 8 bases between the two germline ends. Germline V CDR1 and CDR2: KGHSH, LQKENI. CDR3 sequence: CASSPSDPYNEQFF. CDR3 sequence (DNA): TGTGCCAGCTCACCTTCAGACCCCTACAATGAGCAGTTCTTC.

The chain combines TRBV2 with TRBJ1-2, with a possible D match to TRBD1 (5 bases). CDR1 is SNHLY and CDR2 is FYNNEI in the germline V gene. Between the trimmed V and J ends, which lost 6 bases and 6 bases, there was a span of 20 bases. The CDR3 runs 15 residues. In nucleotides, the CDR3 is TGTGCCAGCAGGGTAGACAGTTCGGGGGGAAATGGCTACACCTTC. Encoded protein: CASRVDSSGGNGYTF.

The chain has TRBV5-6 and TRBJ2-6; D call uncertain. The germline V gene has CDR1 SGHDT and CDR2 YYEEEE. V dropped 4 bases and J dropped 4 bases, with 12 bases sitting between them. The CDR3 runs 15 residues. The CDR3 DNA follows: TGTGCCAGCAGCCTAGACCTGACCGGGGCCAACGTCCTGACTTTC. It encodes CASSLDLTGANVLTF. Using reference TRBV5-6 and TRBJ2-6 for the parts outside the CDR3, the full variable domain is DAGVTQSPTHLIKTRGQQVTLRCSPKSGHDTVSWYQQALGQGPQFIFQYYEEEERQRGNFPDRFSGHQFPNYSSELNVNALLLGDSALYLCASSLDLTGANVLTFGAGSRLTVL.

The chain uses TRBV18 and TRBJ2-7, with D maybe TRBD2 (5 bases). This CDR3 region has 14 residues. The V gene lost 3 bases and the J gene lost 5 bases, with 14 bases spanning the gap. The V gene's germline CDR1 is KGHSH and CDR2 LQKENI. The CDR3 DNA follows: TGTGCCAGCTCACCCTCAGGACTCCTTCACGAGCAGTACTTC. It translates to CASSPSGLLHEQYF.

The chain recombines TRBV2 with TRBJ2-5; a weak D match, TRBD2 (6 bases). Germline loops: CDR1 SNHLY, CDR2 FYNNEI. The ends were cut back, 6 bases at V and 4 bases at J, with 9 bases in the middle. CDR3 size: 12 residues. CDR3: CASRGGGETQYF. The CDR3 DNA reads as TGTGCCAGCAGGGGAGGAGGAGAGACCCAGTACTTC.

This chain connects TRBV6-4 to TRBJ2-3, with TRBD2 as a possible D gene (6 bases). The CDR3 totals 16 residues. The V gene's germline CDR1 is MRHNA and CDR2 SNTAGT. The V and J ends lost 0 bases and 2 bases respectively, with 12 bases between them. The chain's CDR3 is CASSDSRGTHTDTQYF. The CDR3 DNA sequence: TGTGCCAGCAGTGACTCTCGTGGGACTCACACAGATACGCAGTATTTT.

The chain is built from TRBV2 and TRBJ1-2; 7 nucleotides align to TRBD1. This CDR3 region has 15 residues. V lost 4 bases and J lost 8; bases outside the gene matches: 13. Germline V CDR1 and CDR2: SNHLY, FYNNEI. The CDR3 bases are TGTGCCAGCAGTGCGACAGGGCCGACCCTTGGGGGCTACACCTTC. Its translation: CASSATGPTLGGYTF.

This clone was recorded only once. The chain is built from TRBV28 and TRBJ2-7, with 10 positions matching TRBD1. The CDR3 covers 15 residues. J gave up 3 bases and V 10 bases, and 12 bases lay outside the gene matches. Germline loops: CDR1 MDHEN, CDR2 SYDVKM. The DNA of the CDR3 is TGTGCCACCATCCCTCCCGGGACAGGGGACTACGAGCAGTACTTC. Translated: CATIPPGTGDYEQYF.